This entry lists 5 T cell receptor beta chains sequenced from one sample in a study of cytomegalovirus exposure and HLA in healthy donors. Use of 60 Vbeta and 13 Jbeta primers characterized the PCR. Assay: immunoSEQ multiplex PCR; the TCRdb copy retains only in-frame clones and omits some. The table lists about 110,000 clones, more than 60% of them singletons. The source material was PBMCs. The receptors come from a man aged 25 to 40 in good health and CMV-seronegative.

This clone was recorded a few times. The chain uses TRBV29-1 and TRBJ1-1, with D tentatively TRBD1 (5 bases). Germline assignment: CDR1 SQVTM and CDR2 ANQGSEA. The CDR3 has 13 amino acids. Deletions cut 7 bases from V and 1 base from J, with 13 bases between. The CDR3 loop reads CSGRVRQNTEAFF. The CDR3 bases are TGCAGCGGCAGGGTAAGGCAGAACACTGAAGCTTTCTTT.

The CDR3: CASSIGLTSGWGSEQFF. For the CDR3, the DNA is TGTGCCAGTAGTATAGGCCTTACTAGCGGGTGGGGCAGTGAGCAGTTCTTC. The chain links TRBV19 to TRBJ2-1, with 9 bases matching TRBD2. This CDR3 is 17 amino acids long. Trimming at V came to 1 base and at J to 9 bases, leaving 13 bases not matched to a gene. Germline V CDR1 and CDR2: LNHDA, SQIVND (reference sequence).

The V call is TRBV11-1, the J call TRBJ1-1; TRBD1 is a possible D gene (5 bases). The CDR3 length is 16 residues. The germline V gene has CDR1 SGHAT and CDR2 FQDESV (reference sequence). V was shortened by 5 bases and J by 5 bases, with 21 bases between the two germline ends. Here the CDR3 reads CASSPRGDGVRTEAFF. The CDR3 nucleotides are TGTGCCAGCAGCCCCCGGGGGGACGGGGTGAGGACTGAAGCTTTCTTT.

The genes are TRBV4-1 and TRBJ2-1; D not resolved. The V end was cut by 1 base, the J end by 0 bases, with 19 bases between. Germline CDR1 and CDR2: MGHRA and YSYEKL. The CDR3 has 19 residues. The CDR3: CASSQGPSATISSYNEQFF. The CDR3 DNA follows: TGCGCCAGCAGCCAAGGTCCCAGCGCTACCATTAGCTCCTACAATGAGCAGTTCTTC.

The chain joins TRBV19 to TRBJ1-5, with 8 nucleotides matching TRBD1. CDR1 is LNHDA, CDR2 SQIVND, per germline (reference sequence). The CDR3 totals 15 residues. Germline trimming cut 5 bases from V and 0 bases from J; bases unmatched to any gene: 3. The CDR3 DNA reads TGTGCCAGTAGTCTGGACAGGGCTAGCAATCAGCCCCAGCATTTT. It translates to CASSLDRASNQPQHF.